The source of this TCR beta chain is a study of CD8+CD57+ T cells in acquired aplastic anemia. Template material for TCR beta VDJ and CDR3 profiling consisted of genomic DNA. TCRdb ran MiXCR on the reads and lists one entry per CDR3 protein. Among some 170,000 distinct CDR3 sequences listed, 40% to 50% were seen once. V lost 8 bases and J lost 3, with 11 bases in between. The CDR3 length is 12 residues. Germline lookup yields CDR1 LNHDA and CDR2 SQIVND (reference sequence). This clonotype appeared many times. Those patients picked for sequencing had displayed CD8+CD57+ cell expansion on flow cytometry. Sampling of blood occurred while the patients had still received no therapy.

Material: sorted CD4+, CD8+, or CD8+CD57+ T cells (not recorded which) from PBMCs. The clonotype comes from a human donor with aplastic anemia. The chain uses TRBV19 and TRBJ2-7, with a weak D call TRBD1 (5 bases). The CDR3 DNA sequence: TGTGCCAGTTCTGACAGATTCTACGAGCAGTACTTC. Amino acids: CASSDRFYEQYF.